This T cell receptor (beta chain) was obtained from a study of PD-L1 blockade in urothelial cancer. Study-wide context: A median of roughly 150,000 T cells was found in the blood samples.

Some clones are missing from TCRdb's copy, which holds only in-frame ones; the method was immunoSEQ multiplex PCR. The sample consists of 50,000 or so clones, approximately 85% of them appearing once. V lost 8 bases, J lost 8 bases, and 18 bases lay in between. The CDR3 spans 14 residues. Germline V CDR1 and CDR2: ENHRY, SYGVKD. Described time point: peripheral blood 6 weeks after treatment start. This specimen consisted of PBMCs, obtained around atezolizumab (anti-PD-L1) treatment. The chain uses TRBV10-3 and TRBJ1-4; the D is unclear. The TCR comes from a man aged 45-65 years with urothelial cancer. In nucleotides, the CDR3 is TGTGCCATCTCTTCCTCCGGGAATAACGAAAAACTGTTTTTT. Residues: CAISSSGNNEKLFF.